The 13 T cell receptor beta chains reported below all come from one sample, sequenced in a study of blood T cell repertoires in COVID-19. TCRdb keeps only in-frame clones here, not all; method: immunoSEQ multiplex PCR. The sample lists 220,000 or so clones, around 88% seen once, with 14% to 15% in the top ten. Sequences were obtained from PBMCs or T cells enriched from blood (not recorded which). These receptors all stem from a woman between 45 and 65 years old with acute COVID-19.

The chain couples TRBV2 to TRBJ1-5, with D possibly being TRBD1 (5 bases). CDR3 length: 16 amino acids. Trimming pared 0 bases from V and 7 bases from J, leaving 16 bases between. CDR1 SNHLY and CDR2 FYNNEI come from the germline V gene. CDR3 nucleotide sequence: TGTGCCAGCAGTGAAGCGCTTCGTAGGGGTAGGCAGCCCCAGCATTTT. It codes for CASSEALRRGRQPQHF.

This clone has a handful of counts. The rearrangement joins TRBV10-3 to TRBJ2-7; the match to TRBD2 covers 9 bases. Unmatched junction bases numbered 3, after V lost 1 base and J lost 2 bases. Germline assignment: CDR1 ENHRY and CDR2 SYGVKD. The CDR3 has 15 amino acids. Here the CDR3 reads CAISEWASGTYEQYF. CDR3 bases: TGTGCCATCAGTGAGTGGGCTAGCGGGACCTACGAGCAGTACTTC.

This clone was counted once. The V and J genes are TRBV28 and TRBJ1-3; D is perhaps TRBD1 (5 bases). The CDR3 covers 15 residues. Germline CDR1 and CDR2: MDHEN and SYDVKM. V lost 2 bases, J lost 4 bases, and 12 bases lay in between. The CDR3 is CASSLRRTSGNTIYF. CDR3 sequence (DNA): TGTGCCAGCAGTTTACGTCGGACATCAGGAAACACCATATATTTT.

The chain has TRBV28 and TRBJ1-1; the D is unclear. The germline CDR1 and CDR2 sequences are MDHEN and SYDVKM. The CDR3 is 13 residues long. With 6 bases removed from V and 2 bases from J, the gap between germline ends came to 10 bases. CDR3 residues: CASRVRVNTEAFF. The CDR3, as DNA: TGTGCCAGCAGGGTACGGGTTAACACTGAAGCTTTCTTT.

The CDR3 DNA is TGTGCCAGCAGTTCCCCGGGGCGGGAGGGGGAGACCCAGTACTTC. This translates into CASSSPGREGETQYF. The V and J genes are TRBV28 and TRBJ2-5; 9 nucleotides align to TRBD2. With V trimmed by 4 bases and J by 5 bases, 8 bases remained unmatched. The length of the CDR3 is 15 residues. From germline, CDR1 is MDHEN and CDR2 SYDVKM.

The V call is TRBV28, the J call TRBJ1-5; no clear D gene. V lost 3 bases to trimming and J lost 2 bases, with 5 bases between them. The CDR3 is 13 residues long. CDR1 is MDHEN and CDR2 is SYDVKM in the germline V gene. The CDR3 here is CASSFPGNQPQHF. As DNA, the CDR3 is TGTGCCAGCAGTTTTCCGGGCAATCAGCCCCAGCATTTT.

The chain links TRBV9 to TRBJ2-1, with TRBD2 matching 12 bases. Germline lookup yields CDR1 SGDLS and CDR2 YYNGEE. The CDR3 runs 16 residues. The ends lost 4 bases at V and 0 bases at J; junction bases unmatched: 2. CDR3 coding DNA: TGTGCCAGCAGCAGGACTAGCGGGAACTCCTACAATGAGCAGTTCTTC. As protein: CASSRTSGNSYNEQFF.

The chain links TRBV9 to TRBJ2-4; D possibly corresponds to TRBD1 (6 bases). Trimming removed 4 bases at V and 0 bases at J, with 14 bases between. The CDR3 covers 16 residues. Germline CDR1 and CDR2: SGDLS and YYNGEE. The CDR3 coding sequence is TGTGCCAGCAGCACTACAGGGATCCTAGCCAAAAACATTCAGTACTTC. Protein sequence: CASSTTGILAKNIQYF. The full variable domain, completed using reference TRBV9 and TRBJ2-4, is DSGVTQTPKHLITATGQRVTLRCSPRSGDLSVYWYQQSLDQGLQFLIQYYNGEERAKGNILERFSAQQFPDLHSELNLSSLELGDSALYFCASSTTGILAKNIQYFGAGTRLSVL.

This sequence joins TRBV27 and TRBJ2-1; 13 nucleotides align to TRBD2. This CDR3 region has 15 residues. Per the germline V gene, CDR1 is MNHEY and CDR2 is SMNVEV (reference sequence). V lost 5 bases, J lost 10 bases, and 8 bases stayed unmatched. Here the CDR3 DNA reads TGTGCCAGCAGTACCGGGACTAGCGGGAAGTACGAGCAGTTCTTC. Its translation: CASSTGTSGKYEQFF.

This clone was seen only once. The chain carries TRBV28 and TRBJ1-2; D not resolved. The germline V and J ends were trimmed by 3 bases and 2 bases, with 4 bases remaining between them. The V gene's germline CDR1 is MDHEN and CDR2 SYDVKM. CDR3 length: 12 residues. CDR3 DNA sequence: TGTGCCAGCAGTTTTGAGAACTATGGCTACACCTTC. It yields the protein CASSFENYGYTF.

Concerning this clone: A much bigger clone sits one base away, suggesting this may be a read error. Different DNA sequences within this sample yield the same CDR3. V usage is TRBV28 and J usage is TRBJ1-1; no clear D gene. The CDR3 length is 12 residues. V gave up 2 bases and J gave up 1 base, with 2 bases separating them. Germline CDR1 reads MDHEN; CDR2 reads SYDVKM. This CDR3 reads CASSLQNTEAFF. The CDR3 DNA is TGTGCCAGCAGTTTACAGAACACTGAAGCTTTCTTT. The entire variable domain, with the rest obtained from reference TRBV28 and TRBJ1-1, is as follows: DVKVTQSSRYLVKRTGEKVFLECVQDMDHENMFWYRQDPGLGLRLIYFSYDVKMKEKGDIPEGYSVSREKKERFSLILESASTNQTSMYLCASSLQNTEAFFGQGTRLTVV.

This rearrangement joins TRBV12-3 or TRBV12-4 to TRBJ2-2; no clear D. The CDR3 covers 12 residues. V lost 6 bases and J 7 bases, leaving 9 bases between the germline ends. Here the CDR3 reads CASRQYGGELFF. CDR3 nucleotide sequence: TGTGCCAGCAGGCAATACGGCGGGGAGCTGTTTTTT.

The CDR3 sequence is CASSPPGTGSGNTIYF. The CDR3 nucleotides are TGTGCCAGCAGCCCCCCCGGGACAGGGTCTGGAAACACCATATATTTT. The chain combines TRBV5-6 with TRBJ1-3; 9 bases align to TRBD1. CDR3 length equals 16 residues. Trimming at V came to 4 bases and at J to 1 base, leaving 6 bases not matched to a gene. Germline loops: CDR1 SGHDT, CDR2 YYEEEE.